The 13 T cell receptor beta chains given below trace back to one sample, sequenced in a study of T cell repertoires in urothelial bladder cancer. Method: immunoSEQ multiplex PCR; TCRdb's copy keeps in-frame clones and lacks some. The table includes more than 2,000 clones, about 75% detected once. Sequences were obtained from tumor-infiltrating cells from bladder cancer. The receptor set was obtained from a human donor with urothelial carcinoma.

This chain uses TRBV5-3 with TRBJ1-1; no definite D call. TRBV5-3 carries the ORF label, with uncertain function. Trimming took off 8 bases at V and 2 bases at J, with 10 bases between the two ends. The CDR3 consists of 12 residues. Here the CDR3 reads CASSLLNTEAFF. CDR3 in DNA: TGTGCCAGCAGCCTACTAAACACTGAAGCTTTCTTT.

The chain links TRBV11-3 to TRBJ2-7, with D perhaps TRBD1 or TRBD2 (5 bases each). Per germline, CDR1 SGHNT and CDR2 YENEEA. Trimming shortened V by 3 bases and J by 6 bases, and 15 bases separated the two germline ends. The CDR3 covers 14 residues. CDR3: CASSFGDPTGEQYF. In nucleotides, the CDR3 is TGTGCCAGCAGCTTCGGGGACCCAACAGGCGAGCAGTACTTC.

This chain uses TRBV30 with TRBJ1-2, with 11 bases fitting TRBD1. The germline gives CDR1 GTSNPN, CDR2 SVGIG (reference sequence). V shed 0 bases and J 5 bases; nucleotides not matched to a gene: 26. The CDR3 totals 22 residues. CDR3 sequence reads: CAWSVFYNRLTRTGGAGYGYTF. The DNA of the CDR3 is TGTGCCTGGAGTGTCTTCTATAACCGCCTCACTCGGACAGGGGGCGCGGGGTATGGCTACACCTTC.

The chain couples TRBV6-1 to TRBJ1-4; tentative D call: TRBD1 (6 bases). V lost 10 bases and J 8 bases, leaving 11 bases between the germline ends. Germline CDR1 reads MNHNS; CDR2 reads SASEGT. The CDR3 is 11 residues long. CDR3 amino acids: CATWTDEKLFF. The CDR3 DNA sequence: TGTGCCACCTGGACAGACGAAAAACTGTTTTTT.

This chain uses TRBV5-1 with TRBJ1-2; 8 nucleotides align to TRBD1. V was pared by 0 bases and J by 6 bases, with 4 bases of the junction left unmatched. This CDR3 contains 14 residues. CDR1 and CDR2 from the germline V gene are SGHRS and YFSETQ. CDR3: CASSLGQGADGYTF. The CDR3, as DNA: TGCGCCAGCAGCTTGGGCCAGGGGGCGGATGGCTACACCTTC.

The chain combines TRBV6-6 with TRBJ2-2, with 7 bases aligning to TRBD2. The CDR3 totals 15 residues. V shed 5 bases, J shed 5 bases, and the junction held 8 bases outside the gene matches. CDR1 MNHNY and CDR2 SVGAGI come from the germline V gene (reference sequence). For the CDR3, the DNA is TGTGCCAGCAGTCCTAGCGGCCCGAGGACCGGGGAGCTGTTTTTT. Its translation: CASSPSGPRTGELFF.

Concerning this clone: This specimen includes other DNA sequences encoding the same CDR3. V usage is TRBV6-6 and J usage is TRBJ2-6, with D tentatively TRBD1 or TRBD2 (5 bases each). Germline CDR1 is MNHNY and CDR2 is SVGAGI (reference sequence). This CDR3 contains 16 residues. V was pared by 6 bases and J by 2 bases, with 14 bases between. CDR3 region: CASSYKGSAGANVLTF. CDR3 DNA: TGTGCCAGCAGCTATAAGGGGAGCGCTGGGGCCAACGTCCTGACTTTC.

The chain combines TRBV30 with TRBJ1-1, with D uncertain. The V end was cut by 2 bases, the J end by 5 bases, with 12 bases between. The V gene's germline CDR1 is GTSNPN and CDR2 SVGIG (reference sequence). The CDR3 runs to 13 residues. As DNA, the CDR3 is TGTGCCTGGAGTCGGGCGACCGATACTGAAGCTTTCTTT. It yields the protein CAWSRATDTEAFF. Complete variable domain (other parts from reference TRBV30 and TRBJ1-1): SQTIHQWPATLVQPVGSPLSLECTVEGTSNPNLYWYRQAAGRGLQLLFYSVGIGQISSEVPQNLSASRPQDRQFILSSKKLLLSDSGFYLCAWSRATDTEAFFGQGTRLTVV.

The J gene is TRBJ2-1, the V gene TRBV7-6; 8 bases align to TRBD2. CDR1 and CDR2 (germline): SGHVS, FNYEAQ. Unmatched junction bases numbered 5, after V lost 3 bases and J lost 4 bases. This CDR3 spans 15 amino acids. CDR3 in amino acids: CASSFERLAYNEQFF. In DNA, the CDR3 is TGTGCCAGCAGCTTCGAAAGACTAGCGTACAATGAGCAGTTCTTC.

The chain joins TRBV6-6 to TRBJ2-3, with D tentatively TRBD1 (5 bases). The V and J ends lost 4 bases and 6 bases respectively, with 11 bases between them. CDR1 is MNHNY and CDR2 is SVGAGI in the germline V gene (reference sequence). CDR3 length: 13 residues. CDR3 nucleotides: TGTGCCAGCAGTTCAGGGTTCGGGGATACGCAGTATTTT. The encoded protein is CASSSGFGDTQYF.

The chain employs TRBV27 and TRBJ1-1; no clear D gene. With 6 bases removed from V and 7 bases from J, the gap between germline ends came to 12 bases. In germline, CDR1 is MNHEY, CDR2 SMNVEV (reference sequence). There are 12 residues in the CDR3. CDR3 bases: TGTGCCAGCAGGGTAGTCGGAGGTGAAGCTTTCTTT. Translated, it gives CASRVVGGEAFF.

This chain connects TRBV29-1 to TRBJ2-5; TRBD2 agrees at 7 bases. V was clipped by 1 base and J by 4 bases; unmatched bases: 3. Germline V gives CDR1 SQVTM, CDR2 ANQGSEA. The CDR3 runs 13 residues. The CDR3 DNA reads TGCAGCGTTGAAGTTTCGGGAGGAGAGACCCAGTACTTC. It encodes CSVEVSGGETQYF.

The rearrangement joins TRBV4-1 to TRBJ1-5, with 7 bases matching TRBD1. Germline trimming cut 4 bases from V and 4 bases from J; bases unmatched to any gene: 16. CDR3 size: 18 residues. Germline V lookup: CDR1 MGHRA, CDR2 YSYEKL. CDR3 DNA sequence: TGCGCCAGCAGCCCTAGGACAGGAGCCGTAGTTGGAAATCAGCCCCAGCATTTT. Amino acid sequence: CASSPRTGAVVGNQPQHF.